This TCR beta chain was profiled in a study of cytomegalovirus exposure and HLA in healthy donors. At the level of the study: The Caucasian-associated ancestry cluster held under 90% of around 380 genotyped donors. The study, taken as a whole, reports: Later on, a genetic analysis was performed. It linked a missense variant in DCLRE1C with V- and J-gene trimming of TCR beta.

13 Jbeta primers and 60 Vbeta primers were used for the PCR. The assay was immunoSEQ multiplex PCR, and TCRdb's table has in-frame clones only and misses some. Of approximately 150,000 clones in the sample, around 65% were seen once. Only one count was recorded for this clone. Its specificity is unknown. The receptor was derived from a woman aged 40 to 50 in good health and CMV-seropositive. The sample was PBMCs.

CDR3 DNA sequence: TGTGCCAGCAGCTTAGGCGGGAGAGACTACGAGCAGTACTTC. Translating gives CASSLGGRDYEQYF. This chain links TRBV11-3 with TRBJ2-7; 7 bases are shared with TRBD2. Trimming removed 1 base from V and 3 bases from J; junction bases left unmatched: 3. The V gene's germline CDR1 is SGHNT and CDR2 YENEEA. This CDR3 has 14 residues.